These T cell receptor beta chains were read from a single sample in a study of cytomegalovirus exposure and HLA in healthy donors. Using immunoSEQ multiplex PCR, the repertoire was profiled, and TCRdb retains in-frame clones only, with some absent. In the table there are 120,000 or so clones, roughly 62% of which are singletons. Sequencing was performed on PBMCs. These receptors all come from a man between 25 and 39 years old in good health and CMV-seropositive. Each CDR3 is given with its conserved first and last residue. Each record gives: D gene, clone size, V gene, J gene, CDR3 DNA, CDR3 protein. A D gene is named only where the DNA matches it firmly. The listing skips clone size in some rows; elsewhere it reads once, few, many or a size class.

.	.	TRBV2	TRBJ1-4	TGTGCCAGCAGTGAACGGGTTATTAATGAAAAACTGTTTTTT	CASSERVINEKLFF
.	few	TRBV5-5	TRBJ2-4	TGTGCCAGCAGCTTGTGGGCAGGGTTGGCCAAAAACATTCAGTACTTC	CASSLWAGLAKNIQYF
.	.	TRBV19	TRBJ2-7	TGTGCCAGTAGTACGTCTCACCGGGACAAGAACTACGAGCAGTACTTC	CASSTSHRDKNYEQYF
.	few	TRBV5-1	TRBJ2-3	TGCGCCAGCAGCCAGGGGTGGGGCACAGATACGCAGTATTTT	CASSQGWGTDTQYF
.	.	TRBV2	TRBJ2-2	TGTGCCAGCAGTGAATGGACAGAACTCACCGGGGAGCTGTTTTTT	CASSEWTELTGELFF
TRBD2	once	TRBV5-1	TRBJ2-3	TGCGCCAGCAGCTTGGGGGTTTCTAGCGGGAGCACAGATACGCAGTATTTT	CASSLGVSSGSTDTQYF
.	.	TRBV2	TRBJ2-2	TGTGCCAGCCGGGACAACCAGAGGGCCGGGGAGCTGTTTTTT	CASRDNQRAGELFF
.	.	TRBV5-1	TRBJ2-5	TGCGCCAGCAGCTTGAGGACTCAAGAGACCCAGTACTTC	CASSLRTQETQYF
.	few	TRBV6-5	TRBJ2-3	TGTGCCAGCAAGCGGAGCCTAAGTTTGGATACGCAGTATTTT	CASKRSLSLDTQYF
TRBD1	.	TRBV5-1	TRBJ1-1	TGCGCCAGCAGCTGGGGACAGGGGTCTTGGGTCACTGAAGCTTTCTTT	CASSWGQGSWVTEAFF
.	.	TRBV10-3	TRBJ2-7	TGTGCCATCAGTGAGTTTGGGGGCGCCCCCGGGGAGCAGTACTTC	CAISEFGGAPGEQYF
TRBD1	few	TRBV6-1	TRBJ2-2	TGTGCCAGCAGTGAGCCGGACAGGGGCAGCTATACGAACACCGGGGAGCTGTTTTTT	CASSEPDRGSYTNTGELFF
TRBD1	.	TRBV27	TRBJ2-1	TGTGCCAGCAAGCGCCGTACGGGGACAGGGATGAAGGATGAGCAGTTCTTC	CASKRRTGTGMKDEQFF
TRBD1	.	TRBV29-1	TRBJ1-2	TGCAGCGTTGAACCCGGAGGGGGCCGTCATGACTATGGCTACACCTTC	CSVEPGGGRHDYGYTF
.	.	TRBV5-4	TRBJ2-7	TGTGCCAGCAGCTCTTCCAGCAGGGTGGACGAGCAGTACTTC	CASSSSSRVDEQYF
TRBD2	few	TRBV5-1	TRBJ2-7	TGCGCCAGCAGCTTGGATGGGAGGCTAGCGGGCGAGCAGTACTTC	CASSLDGRLAGEQYF
.	.	TRBV6-1	TRBJ2-7	TGTGCCAGCAGTGGCCCCGGCGAGCAGTACTTC	CASSGPGEQYF
TRBD1	.	TRBV20-1	TRBJ2-7	TGCAGTGCTAGAGCCCAGCGGGACAGGGTGTTC	CSARAQRDRVF
.	.	TRBV20-1	TRBJ1-2	TGCAGTGCATACACCAACTATGGCTACACCTTC	CSAYTNYGYTF
TRBD1	.	TRBV5-1	TRBJ1-1	TGCGCCAGCAGCTATGGACAGGTGAACACTGAAGCTTTCTTT	CASSYGQVNTEAFF
.	.	TRBV7-2	TRBJ2-1	TGTGCCAGCAGCTTATTCAGGGGATCCTACAATGAGCAGTTCTTC	CASSLFRGSYNEQFF
.	.	TRBV30	TRBJ1-5	TGTGCCTGGAGTCCTTACAGTGATCAGCCCCAGCATTTT	CAWSPYSDQPQHF
.	few	TRBV6-5	TRBJ1-2	TGTGCCAGCACCAACAGGATCTTCTATGGCTACACCTTC	CASTNRIFYGYTF
.	few	TRBV6-1	TRBJ2-1	TGTGCCAGCAGTGATCGTACCAAACTATCCTACAATGAGCAGTTCTTC	CASSDRTKLSYNEQFF
.	.	TRBV6-5	TRBJ1-3	TGTGCCAGCAGCCCTATCGACAGCGAGAGAAACACCATATATTTC	CASSPIDSERNTIYF
.	.	TRBV6-1	TRBJ2-7	TGTGCCAGCAGTGAAGGGCTAGCCGGCTACGAGCAGTACTTC	CASSEGLAGYEQYF
.	.	TRBV6-1	TRBJ1-1	TGTGCCAGCCTGCGGCGTGCTGAAGCTTTCTTT	CASLRRAEAFF
TRBD1	.	TRBV2	TRBJ1-6	TGTGCCAGCAGTGAACGGGCAGGGGGAACCGATTCACCCCTCCACTTT	CASSERAGGTDSPLHF
TRBD1	.	TRBV6-5	TRBJ1-2	TGTGCCAGCAGGGGGACAGCCCGAGTACCCTATGGCTACACCTTC	CASRGTARVPYGYTF
.	few	TRBV7-9	TRBJ1-3	TGTGCCAGCAGCCCTATGGGGGGATCTGGAAACACCATATATTTT	CASSPMGGSGNTIYF
.	.	TRBV10-2	TRBJ2-7	TGCGCCAGCACTCAAACTAGTTTAGAGCAGTACTTC	CASTQTSLEQYF
TRBD2	.	TRBV7-3	TRBJ2-3	TGTGCCAGCAGCCCAAGCGGTGCGGGAGTTAACACAGATACGCAGTATTTT	CASSPSGAGVNTDTQYF
.	.	TRBV14	TRBJ1-5	TGTGCCAGCGCACCTGGGCCTTATCAGCCCCAGCATTTT	CASAPGPYQPQHF
.	.	TRBV18	TRBJ1-1	TGTGCCAGCTCACCAGGGAGGGGGAACACTGAAGCTTTCTTT	CASSPGRGNTEAFF
.	.	TRBV9	TRBJ2-7	TGTGCCAGCAGCGTAGCCCCCAGCGGGCATAGGGAGCAGTACTTC	CASSVAPSGHREQYF
.	few	TRBV28	TRBJ2-1	TGTGCCAGCAGTTTACCAAGTGGCAGGCGCTCCTACAATGAGCAGTTCTTC	CASSLPSGRRSYNEQFF
TRBD1	.	TRBV4-2	TRBJ2-7	TGTGCCAGCAGCCCTCAAGGCTTAACCGCCGGGACAGGGACCGACCAGTACTTC	CASSPQGLTAGTGTDQYF
.	.	TRBV4-3	TRBJ1-4	TGCGCCAGCAGCCAAGAGCCAGCGCGGTGGGTCTTGCCTAATGAAAAACTGTTTTTT	CASSQEPARWVLPNEKLFF
TRBD2	.	TRBV29-1	TRBJ2-3	TGCAGCGTTGATGGAACTAGCGGACGCACAGATACGCAGTATTTT	CSVDGTSGRTDTQYF
.	.	TRBV19	TRBJ2-7	TGTGCCAGTAGTCCACAACCCGGACTTTCAATCTACGAGCAGTACTTC	CASSPQPGLSIYEQYF
.	.	TRBV7-9	TRBJ2-1	TGTGCCAGCAGCTTAGAGGTAGCGGAGTACAATGAGCAGTTCTTC	CASSLEVAEYNEQFF
TRBD1	.	TRBV7-9	TRBJ1-4	TGTGCCAGCAGCTCCGGGACAGGGTCAACTGCAACTAATGAAAAACTGTTTTTT	CASSSGTGSTATNEKLFF
TRBD1	.	TRBV7-3	TRBJ1-2	TGTGCCAGCAGCTTAATGGGGACAGGGGTCCATGGCTACACCTTC	CASSLMGTGVHGYTF
.	.	TRBV28	TRBJ1-3	TGTGCCAGCACTTCGGGAAACACCATATATTTT	CASTSGNTIYF
TRBD1	once	TRBV5-1	TRBJ1-1	TGCGCCAGCAGCTTGCCTCCCGGGACAGGGAGCACTGAAGCTTTCTTT	CASSLPPGTGSTEAFF
.	.	TRBV5-1	TRBJ2-7	TGCGCCAGCAGCTTGGAGACGGGAGTCGCGCAGTACTTC	CASSLETGVAQYF
TRBD1	.	TRBV6-1	TRBJ2-7	TGTGCCAGCAGTGAACCTTACAGGGGTACCTACGAGCAGTACTTC	CASSEPYRGTYEQYF
.	.	TRBV25-1	TRBJ2-1	TGTGCCACCCGGGACTCCCTTATCCCTAACAATGAGCAGTTCTTC	CATRDSLIPNNEQFF
TRBD1	.	TRBV11-2	TRBJ2-7	TGTGCCAGCAGTTACGGGACAGGGGCATACTACGAGCAGTACTTC	CASSYGTGAYYEQYF
TRBD2	.	TRBV5-1	TRBJ2-1	TGCGCCAGCAGCCGGGGGGGGGTCTCCTACAATGAGCAGTTCTTC	CASSRGGVSYNEQFF
.	.	TRBV20-1	TRBJ2-3	TGCAGTGCCGGTTGGGATACGCAGTATTTT	CSAGWDTQYF
.	.	TRBV5-1	TRBJ2-3	TGCGCCAGCAGCTTGGCCCTCAGCACAGATACGCAGTATTTT	CASSLALSTDTQYF
.	.	TRBV10-3	TRBJ1-4	TGTGCCATCGGCATATCCCGAAATGAAAAACTGTTTTTT	CAIGISRNEKLFF
TRBD2	.	TRBV5-1	TRBJ2-7	TGCGCCAGCAGCTTGGCCAGGACTAGCGGAGCCTACGAGCAGTACTTC	CASSLARTSGAYEQYF
TRBD2	.	TRBV29-1	TRBJ2-7	TGCAGCGTAACGGGGACTAGCGGGAGAAGCTCCTACGAGCAGTACTTC	CSVTGTSGRSSYEQYF
.	.	TRBV4-3	TRBJ2-2	TGCGCCAGCAGCCAAGGTATTGGAGAGGTCACCGGGGAGCTGTTTTTT	CASSQGIGEVTGELFF
.	.	TRBV4-1	TRBJ1-2	TGCGCCAGCAGCCGAATGGACAGTATCTATGGCTACACCTTC	CASSRMDSIYGYTF
TRBD1	few	TRBV5-1	TRBJ2-7	TGCGCCAGCAGCCCCCGGGACAGGGCCCTACACGAGCAGTACTTC	CASSPRDRALHEQYF
TRBD1	few	TRBV5-1	TRBJ1-2	TGCGCCAGCAGCCCGAGGTGGTCCGGGACAGGAGACTATGGCTACACCTTC	CASSPRWSGTGDYGYTF
.	.	TRBV5-5	TRBJ1-3	TGTGCCAGCAGCTTGGTTGGCGGAGCCGCTGGAAACACCATATATTTT	CASSLVGGAAGNTIYF